Listed below are T cell receptor beta chains from one sample, sequenced in a study of T cell responses to AZD1222 COVID-19 vaccine. Profiled with immunoSEQ multiplex PCR; TCRdb holds only in-frame clones, not every one. The sample has 120,000 or so clones; less than 95% are singletons. Here the sequenced sample was peripheral blood, taken on day 0 of AZD1222 vaccination. Receptors were obtained from an adult in good health. CDR3s include the opening cysteine and the closing phenylalanine or tryptophan. The D gene is left open where the match is weak. Clone sizes are given selectively: once, few, many, or a class where the clone is expanded.

>TRBV5-1|NA|TRBJ2-1|NA
TGCGCCAGCAGCCGACCGGACACCTACAATGAGCAGTTCTTC
CASSRPDTYNEQFF
>TRBV5-6|NA|TRBJ2-1|NA
TGTGCCAGCAGCTTTGTCGGCAGGGATAATGAGCAGTTCTTC
CASSFVGRDNEQFF
>TRBV19|NA|TRBJ2-5|once
TGTGCCAGTAGTGCGGGACTTACGGTCGGGCAAGAGACCCAGTACTTC
CASSAGLTVGQETQYF
>TRBV10-3|NA|TRBJ2-7|NA
TGTGCCACTACCGACAGGAGCTCCTACGAGCAGTACTTC
CATTDRSSYEQYF
>TRBV7-3|NA|TRBJ1-1|NA
TGTGCCAGCAGCCTCCGGGCCGGGGCGGGGGTGAACACTGAAGCTTTCTTT
CASSLRAGAGVNTEAFF
>TRBV21-1|NA|TRBJ1-4|NA
TGTGCCAGCAGCAAAGCACCGGGGCCATACAATGAAAAACTGTTTTTT
CASSKAPGPYNEKLFF
>TRBV5-6|NA|TRBJ2-2|NA
TGTGCCAGCAGCTCTCCGGGGAAGTCAAGGGAGCTGTTTTTT
CASSSPGKSRELFF
>TRBV7-8|NA|TRBJ1-1|few
TGTGCCAGCAGCCTCAGGGTTACTGAAGCTTTCTTT
CASSLRVTEAFF
>TRBV11-2|NA|TRBJ2-1|once
TGTGCCAGCAGCTTAGATCGGGGCTCCTACAATGAGCAGTTCTTC
CASSLDRGSYNEQFF
>TRBV9|TRBD1|TRBJ1-1|once
TGTGCCAGCAGCGTAGGGACAGGGGGTAACACTGAAGCTTTCTTT
CASSVGTGGNTEAFF
>TRBV25-1|TRBD1|TRBJ1-1|NA
TGTGCCAGCAGTAAGGACAGGGAAGCTTTCTTT
CASSKDREAFF
>TRBV5-8|NA|TRBJ1-1|NA
TGTGCCAGCAGCTTGGGGGGGGCCCCGGTCGGAACTGAAGCTTTCTTT
CASSLGGAPVGTEAFF
>TRBV11-2|NA|TRBJ2-2|NA
TGTGCCAGCCACTCTAAGGCCGGGGAGCTGTTTTTT
CASHSKAGELFF
>TRBV12-3/TRBV12-4|NA|TRBJ2-5|NA
TGTGCCAGCAGTTTACGGGGTGGAGAGACCCAGTACTTC
CASSLRGGETQYF
>TRBV19|TRBD1|TRBJ1-1|NA
TGTGCCAGTACCACTAGACAGGGACGAGAAGCTTTCTTT
CASTTRQGREAFF
>TRBV6-5|NA|TRBJ1-5|NA
TGTGCCAGCAGTAGGAGGGAGTCGCAGCCCCAGCATTTT
CASSRRESQPQHF
>TRBV2|NA|TRBJ2-7|NA
TGTGCCAGCAAGCTCCCGGCGCAGGTTAGATACGAGCAGTACTTC
CASKLPAQVRYEQYF
>TRBV5-4|NA|TRBJ2-7|few
TGTGCCAGCAGCCCCGGAGGCGGCGAGCAGTACTTC
CASSPGGGEQYF
>TRBV6-4|NA|TRBJ2-1|NA
TGTGCCAGCAGTGACTCTAGCGGCTCCTACAATGAGCAGTTCTTC
CASSDSSGSYNEQFF
>TRBV3-1/TRBV3-2|NA|TRBJ2-7|NA
TGTGCCAGCCGCTCCTTTGGGCGGACCGACGAGCAGTACTTC
CASRSFGRTDEQYF
>TRBV2|NA|TRBJ1-1|NA
TGTGCCAGCAGTCTCCCGGGACTCGAAGCTTTCTTT
CASSLPGLEAFF
>TRBV2|NA|TRBJ2-2|NA
TGTGCCAGCAGCCTAGCGAACACCGGGGAGCTGTTTTTT
CASSLANTGELFF
>TRBV19|NA|TRBJ1-5|NA
TGTGCCAGTAGTATTTCCCGGGGAAGCAATCAGCCCCAGCATTTT
CASSISRGSNQPQHF
>TRBV2|NA|TRBJ2-7|few
TGTGCCAGCAGGGGACCGTTGGAGCAGTACTTC
CASRGPLEQYF
>TRBV20-1|NA|TRBJ1-1|few
TGCAGTGCTAGTAAGGCGGGTACTGAAGCTTTCTTT
CSASKAGTEAFF
>TRBV28|NA|TRBJ2-5|NA
TGTGCCAGCAGTCAAGAGACCCAGTACTTC
CASSQETQYF
>TRBV5-1|NA|TRBJ2-2|NA
TGCGCCAGCAGCTTGGTAGGTCAGCTCACCACCGGGGAGCTGTTTTTT
CASSLVGQLTTGELFF
>TRBV6-5|NA|TRBJ2-7|NA
TGTGCCAGCCGGTTGCGCCAAGGTACGTCCTACGAGCAGTACTTC
CASRLRQGTSYEQYF
>TRBV5-4|NA|TRBJ2-2|NA
TGTGCCAGCAGCATGTCTTCCGGGGAGCTGTTTTTT
CASSMSSGELFF
>TRBV6-5|NA|TRBJ2-5|once
TGTGCCAGCAGCAGGGAGTTGACCCAGTACTTC
CASSRELTQYF
>TRBV10-1|NA|TRBJ1-1|NA
TGCGCCAGCAGTGCTAGGCAAGGGAACACTGAAGCTTTCTTT
CASSARQGNTEAFF
>TRBV6-5|NA|TRBJ2-4|NA
TGTGCCAGCAGTTCTCCTGTTCACAAAGTTCAGTACTTC
CASSSPVHKVQYF
>TRBV5-5|NA|TRBJ1-3|NA
TGTGCCAGCAGCCAGGGGAATTCTGGAAACACCATATATTTT
CASSQGNSGNTIYF
>TRBV28|NA|TRBJ1-1|NA
TGTGCCAGCAGTTTAATGGGCGGGGGAAACACTGAAGCTTTCTTT
CASSLMGGGNTEAFF
>TRBV9|TRBD1|TRBJ2-7|NA
TGTGCCAGCAGCGACGGGGACAGCCTAACCTACGAGCAGTACTTC
CASSDGDSLTYEQYF
>TRBV5-1|NA|TRBJ2-5|NA
TGCGCCAGCAGCTTCGGGACACCTCAAGAGACCCAGTACTTC
CASSFGTPQETQYF
>TRBV7-9|NA|TRBJ1-4|NA
TGTGCCAGCAGCTTAGGCACGCGGGGACTCAATGAAAAACTGTTTTTT
CASSLGTRGLNEKLFF
>TRBV7-6|NA|TRBJ2-3|NA
TGTGCCAGCAGCTTAGACTCCAGCACAGATACGCAGTATTTT
CASSLDSSTDTQYF
>TRBV27|NA|TRBJ1-5|NA
TGTGCCAGCAGAGACCGTCCGGGGAGCAATCAGCCCCAGCATTTT
CASRDRPGSNQPQHF
>TRBV15|TRBD1|TRBJ2-2|NA
TGTGCCACCAGCAGACAGGGGGTCGGGGAGCTGTTTTTT
CATSRQGVGELFF
>TRBV18|NA|TRBJ1-2|NA
TGTGCCAGCTCACCGGCTAACTATGGCTACACCTTC
CASSPANYGYTF
>TRBV2|TRBD1|TRBJ1-1|NA
TGTGCCAGCCGTGACAGGGGTTACACTGAAGCTTTCTTT
CASRDRGYTEAFF
>TRBV24-1|TRBD2|TRBJ2-1|NA
TGTGCCACCAGTGCCTCCCCAGGTGACGGGACTAGCGTCGACAATGAGCAGTTCTTC
CATSASPGDGTSVDNEQFF
>TRBV5-1|TRBD2|TRBJ2-1|NA
TGCGCCAGCAGCTTTGGCGGGAGGAATGAGCAGTTCTTC
CASSFGGRNEQFF
>TRBV10-3|NA|TRBJ1-2|NA
TGTGCCATCAGTGAAATGGATACTTATGGCTACACCTTC
CAISEMDTYGYTF